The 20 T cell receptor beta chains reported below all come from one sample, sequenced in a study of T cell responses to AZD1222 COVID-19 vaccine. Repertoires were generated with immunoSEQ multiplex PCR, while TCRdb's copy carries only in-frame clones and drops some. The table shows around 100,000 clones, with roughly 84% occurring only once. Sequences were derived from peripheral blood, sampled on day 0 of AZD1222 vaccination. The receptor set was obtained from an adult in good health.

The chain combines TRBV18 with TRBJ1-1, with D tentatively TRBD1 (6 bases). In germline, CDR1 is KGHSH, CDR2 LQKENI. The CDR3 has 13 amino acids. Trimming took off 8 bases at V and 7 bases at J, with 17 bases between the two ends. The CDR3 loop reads CASARGGSDEAFF. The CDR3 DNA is TGTGCCAGCGCCCGAGGGGGTTCCGATGAAGCTTTCTTT.

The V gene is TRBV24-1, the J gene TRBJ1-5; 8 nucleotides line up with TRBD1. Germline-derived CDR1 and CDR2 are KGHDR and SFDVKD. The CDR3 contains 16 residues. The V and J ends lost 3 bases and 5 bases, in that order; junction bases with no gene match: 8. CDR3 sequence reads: CATSDPGTGDDQPQHF. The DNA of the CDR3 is TGTGCCACCAGTGATCCCGGGACAGGAGACGATCAGCCCCAGCATTTT.

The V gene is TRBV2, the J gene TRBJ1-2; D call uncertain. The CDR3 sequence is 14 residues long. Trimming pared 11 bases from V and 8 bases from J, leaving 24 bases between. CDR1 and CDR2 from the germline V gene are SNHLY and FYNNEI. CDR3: CAGRFADGFKGYTF. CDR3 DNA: TGTGCCGGACGCTTTGCCGACGGCTTCAAAGGCTACACCTTC.

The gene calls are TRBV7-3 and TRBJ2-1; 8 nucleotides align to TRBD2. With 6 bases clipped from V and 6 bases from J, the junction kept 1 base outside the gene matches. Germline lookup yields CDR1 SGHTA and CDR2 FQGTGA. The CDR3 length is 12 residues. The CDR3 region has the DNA TGTGCCAGCAGTCGGGGGGGCAATGAGCAGTTCTTC. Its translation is CASSRGGNEQFF.

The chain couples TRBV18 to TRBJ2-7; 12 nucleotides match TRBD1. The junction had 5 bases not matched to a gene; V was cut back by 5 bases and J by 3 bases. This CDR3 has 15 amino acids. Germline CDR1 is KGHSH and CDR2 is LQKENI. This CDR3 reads CASSSGTGGVYEQYF. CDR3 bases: TGTGCCAGCTCATCCGGGACAGGGGGCGTCTACGAGCAGTACTTC.

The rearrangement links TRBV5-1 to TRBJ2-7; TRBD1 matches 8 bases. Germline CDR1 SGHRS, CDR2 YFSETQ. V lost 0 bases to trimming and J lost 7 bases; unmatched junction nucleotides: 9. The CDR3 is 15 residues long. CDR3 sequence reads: CASSLGTGGIGEQYF. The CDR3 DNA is TGCGCCAGCAGCTTGGGCACAGGGGGGATCGGGGAGCAGTACTTC.

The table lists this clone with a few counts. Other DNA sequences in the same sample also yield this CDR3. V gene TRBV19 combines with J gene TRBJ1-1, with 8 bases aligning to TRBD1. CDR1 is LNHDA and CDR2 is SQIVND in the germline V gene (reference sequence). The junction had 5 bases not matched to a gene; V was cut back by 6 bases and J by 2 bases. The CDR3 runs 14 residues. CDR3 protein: CASSSGQGNTEAFF. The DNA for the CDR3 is TGTGCCAGTAGCTCCGGACAGGGCAACACTGAAGCTTTCTTT.

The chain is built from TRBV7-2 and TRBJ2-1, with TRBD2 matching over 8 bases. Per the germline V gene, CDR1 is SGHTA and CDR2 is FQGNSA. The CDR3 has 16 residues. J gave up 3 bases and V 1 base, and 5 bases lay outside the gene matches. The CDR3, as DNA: TGTGCCAGCAGCTTAGACCAGCGGGAGTTCTACAATGAGCAGTTCTTC. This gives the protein CASSLDQREFYNEQFF. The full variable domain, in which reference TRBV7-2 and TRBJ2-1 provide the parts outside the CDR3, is GAGVSQSPSNKVTEKGKDVELRCDPISGHTALYWYRQSLGQGLEFLIYFQGNSAPDKSGLPSDRFSAERTGGSVSTLTIQRTQQEDSAVYLCASSLDQREFYNEQFFGPGTRLTVL.

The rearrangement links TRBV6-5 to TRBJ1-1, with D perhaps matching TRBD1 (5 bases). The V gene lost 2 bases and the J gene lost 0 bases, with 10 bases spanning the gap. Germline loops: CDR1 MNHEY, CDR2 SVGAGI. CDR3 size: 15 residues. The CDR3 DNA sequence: TGTGCCAGCAGTTACGACAGTTCGATGAACACTGAAGCTTTCTTT. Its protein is CASSYDSSMNTEAFF.

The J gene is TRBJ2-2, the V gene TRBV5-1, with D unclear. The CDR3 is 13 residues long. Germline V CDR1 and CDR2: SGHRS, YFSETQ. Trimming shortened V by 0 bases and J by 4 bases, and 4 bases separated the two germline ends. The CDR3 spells CASSLALTGELFF. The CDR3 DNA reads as TGCGCCAGCAGCTTGGCCCTCACCGGGGAGCTGTTTTTT. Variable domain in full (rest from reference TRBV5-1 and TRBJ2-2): KAGVTQTPRYLIKTRGQQVTLSCSPISGHRSVSWYQQTPGQGLQFLFEYFSETQRNKGNFPGRFSGRQFSNSRSEMNVSTLELGDSALYLCASSLALTGELFFGEGSRLTVL.

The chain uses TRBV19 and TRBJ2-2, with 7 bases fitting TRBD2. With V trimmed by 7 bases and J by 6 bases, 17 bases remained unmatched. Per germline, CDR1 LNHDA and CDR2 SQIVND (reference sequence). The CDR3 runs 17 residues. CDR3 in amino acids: CASTLWASGTTAGELFF. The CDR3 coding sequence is TGTGCCAGTACCCTATGGGCTAGCGGAACCACCGCCGGGGAGCTGTTTTTT.

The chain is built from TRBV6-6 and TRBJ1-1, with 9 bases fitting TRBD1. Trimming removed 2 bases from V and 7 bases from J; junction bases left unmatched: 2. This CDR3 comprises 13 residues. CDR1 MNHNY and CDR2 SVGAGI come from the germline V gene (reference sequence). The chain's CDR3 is CASSYADRGEAFF. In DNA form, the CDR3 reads TGTGCCAGCAGTTACGCGGACAGGGGTGAAGCTTTCTTT.

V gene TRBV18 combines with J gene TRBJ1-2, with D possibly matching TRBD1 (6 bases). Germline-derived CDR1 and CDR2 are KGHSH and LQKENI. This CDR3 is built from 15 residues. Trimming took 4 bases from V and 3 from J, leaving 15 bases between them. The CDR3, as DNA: TGTGCCAGCTCACGTACAGGGAGCGATTACTATGGCTACACCTTC. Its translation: CASSRTGSDYYGYTF.

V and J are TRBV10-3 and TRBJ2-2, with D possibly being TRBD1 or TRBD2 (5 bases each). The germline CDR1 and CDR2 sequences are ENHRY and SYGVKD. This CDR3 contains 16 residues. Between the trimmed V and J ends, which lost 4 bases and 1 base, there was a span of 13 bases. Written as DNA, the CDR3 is TGTGCCATCAGTGGGGACCGAAGCCTGAACACCGGGGAGCTGTTTTTT. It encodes CAISGDRSLNTGELFF.

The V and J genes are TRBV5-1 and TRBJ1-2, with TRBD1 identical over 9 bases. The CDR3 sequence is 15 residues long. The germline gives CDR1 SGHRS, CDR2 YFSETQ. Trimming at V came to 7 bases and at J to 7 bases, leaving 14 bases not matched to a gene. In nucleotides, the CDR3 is TGCGCCAGCGCGAGACAGGGGGAGGCGGACTTTGGCTACACCTTC. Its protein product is CASARQGEADFGYTF. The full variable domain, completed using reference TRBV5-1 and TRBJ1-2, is KAGVTQTPRYLIKTRGQQVTLSCSPISGHRSVSWYQQTPGQGLQFLFEYFSETQRNKGNFPGRFSGRQFSNSRSEMNVSTLELGDSALYLCASARQGEADFGYTFGSGTRLTVV.

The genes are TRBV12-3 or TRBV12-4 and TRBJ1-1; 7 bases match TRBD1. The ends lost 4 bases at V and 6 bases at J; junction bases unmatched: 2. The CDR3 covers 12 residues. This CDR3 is CASSYRGPEAFF. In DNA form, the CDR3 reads TGTGCCAGCAGTTACAGGGGTCCTGAAGCTTTCTTT.

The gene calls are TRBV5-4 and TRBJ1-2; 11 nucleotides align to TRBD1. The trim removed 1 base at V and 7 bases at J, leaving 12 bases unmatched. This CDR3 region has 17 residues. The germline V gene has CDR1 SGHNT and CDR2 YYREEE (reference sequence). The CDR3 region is CASSLPPGQGVLGGYTF. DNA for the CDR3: TGTGCCAGCAGCTTGCCGCCGGGACAGGGGGTTCTTGGTGGCTACACCTTC.

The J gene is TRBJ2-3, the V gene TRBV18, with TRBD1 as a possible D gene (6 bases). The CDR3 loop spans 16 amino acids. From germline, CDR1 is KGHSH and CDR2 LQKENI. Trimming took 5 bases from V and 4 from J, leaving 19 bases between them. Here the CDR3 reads CASSTRPTGPADTQYF. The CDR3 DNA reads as TGTGCCAGCTCAACTCGGCCAACAGGGCCCGCAGATACGCAGTATTTT.

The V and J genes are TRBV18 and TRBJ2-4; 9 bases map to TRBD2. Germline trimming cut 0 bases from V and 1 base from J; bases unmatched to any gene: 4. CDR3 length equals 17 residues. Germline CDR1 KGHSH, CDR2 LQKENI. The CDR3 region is CASSPPITSGAKNIQYF. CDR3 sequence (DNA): TGTGCCAGCTCACCACCGATCACTAGCGGGGCCAAAAACATTCAGTACTTC.

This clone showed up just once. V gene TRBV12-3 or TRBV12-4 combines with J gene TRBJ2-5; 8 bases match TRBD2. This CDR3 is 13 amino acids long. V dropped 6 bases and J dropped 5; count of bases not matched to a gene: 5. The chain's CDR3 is CASSGLAGETQYF. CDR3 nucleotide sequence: TGTGCCAGCAGCGGACTAGCTGGCGAGACCCAGTACTTC.